Following are 12 T cell receptor beta chains from one sample sequenced in a study of blood T cell repertoires in COVID-19. Method: immunoSEQ multiplex PCR; TCRdb's copy keeps in-frame clones and lacks some. The repertoire includes around 70,000 clones, roughly 85% of them detected once, and roughly 1.9% sits in the top ten. Sequenced input: peripheral blood. Every receptor here comes from a woman aged 55 to 70 with acute or convalescent COVID-19.

V gene TRBV7-2 combines with J gene TRBJ1-2, with TRBD1 identical over 10 bases. Looked up from germline, CDR1 is SGHTA and CDR2 is FQGNSA. This CDR3 has 15 amino acids. The J segment lost 7 bases and the V segment lost 3 bases, leaving 8 bases of the junction unmatched. In nucleotides, the CDR3 is TGTGCCAGCAGCTTGGACCTGACAGGGGGCCGTGGCTACACCTTC. Translation gives CASSLDLTGGRGYTF.

The chain joins TRBV12-3 or TRBV12-4 to TRBJ1-2, with 8 bases aligning to TRBD1. After removal of 5 bases from V and 7 bases from J, the junction contained 3 bases not matched to a gene. The length of the CDR3 is 12 residues. The DNA for the CDR3 is TGTGCCAGCAGTAGGACAGGGTCTGGCTACACCTTC. Translation gives CASSRTGSGYTF.

The chain carries TRBV5-1 and TRBJ1-3; 7 bases are shared with TRBD1. Per the germline V gene, CDR1 is SGHRS and CDR2 is YFSETQ. With V trimmed by 5 bases and J by 8 bases, 13 bases remained unmatched. The CDR3 contains 15 residues. CDR3 amino acids: CASSSGQARSDTIYF. The CDR3 bases are TGCGCCAGCAGTTCCGGACAGGCTCGGTCGGACACCATATATTTT. Complete variable domain (other parts from reference TRBV5-1 and TRBJ1-3): KAGVTQTPRYLIKTRGQQVTLSCSPISGHRSVSWYQQTPGQGLQFLFEYFSETQRNKGNFPGRFSGRQFSNSRSEMNVSTLELGDSALYLCASSSGQARSDTIYFGEGSWLTVV.

This chain connects TRBV20-1 to TRBJ2-7, with 7 bases lining up with TRBD2. Trimming took 5 bases from V and 5 from J; bases not matched to a gene: 3. The CDR3 consists of 11 residues. Germline CDR1 DFQATT, CDR2 SNEGSKA (reference sequence). CDR3 in amino acids: CSAQRDHEQYF. The CDR3, as DNA: TGCAGTGCTCAGCGGGATCACGAGCAGTACTTC.

With respect to this clone: A read error may account for a junction end that differs from germline. The chain carries TRBV19 and TRBJ2-1, with 12 nucleotides matching TRBD2. The CDR3 has 15 residues. Germline loops: CDR1 LNHDA, CDR2 SQIVND (reference sequence). The CDR3 is CASSTGTSGYNEQFF. CDR3 DNA: TGTGCCAGCAGTACCGGGACTAGCGGGTACAATGAGCAGTTCTTC.

J is TRBJ1-1 and V is TRBV5-1; D is uncertain. Trimming removed 6 bases from V and 1 base from J, with 7 bases in between. This CDR3 has 12 amino acids. The germline CDR1 and CDR2 sequences are SGHRS and YFSETQ. The CDR3 region is CASISENTEAFF. CDR3 in DNA: TGCGCCAGCATTTCAGAGAACACTGAAGCTTTCTTT.

This sequence joins TRBV27 and TRBJ2-7; 12 positions match TRBD2. The CDR3 has 15 amino acids. Germline assignment: CDR1 MNHEY and CDR2 SMNVEV (reference sequence). Germline trimming cut 7 bases from V and 5 bases from J; bases unmatched to any gene: 9. CDR3 region: CASTGLAGKFHEQYF. CDR3 DNA sequence: TGTGCCAGCACCGGACTAGCGGGAAAATTTCACGAGCAGTACTTC.

The chain has TRBV20-1 and TRBJ1-1; 8 bases line up with TRBD1. The CDR3 contains 11 residues. Germline V gene data show CDR1 as DFQATT and CDR2 as SNEGSKA (reference sequence). The trim removed 3 bases at V and 9 bases at J, leaving 3 bases unmatched. CDR3 amino acids: CSASTRGQAFF. Written as DNA, the CDR3 is TGCAGTGCTAGCACCAGGGGGCAAGCTTTCTTT.

This rearrangement joins TRBV7-6 to TRBJ2-5; no reliable D call. CDR1 is SGHVS and CDR2 is FNYEAQ in the germline V gene. Trimming removed 4 bases from V and 1 base from J, with 4 bases in between. The CDR3 has 12 residues. CDR3 loop: CASSWLQETQYF. CDR3 DNA sequence: TGTGCCAGCAGCTGGCTCCAAGAGACCCAGTACTTC.

The J gene is TRBJ1-6, the V gene TRBV12-3 or TRBV12-4, with D tentatively TRBD1 (6 bases). The CDR3 consists of 11 residues. V lost 6 bases and J 13 bases, leaving 10 bases between the germline ends. The CDR3 loop is CASSRTGPLHF. The DNA of the CDR3 is TGTGCCAGCAGCCGTACAGGGCCCCTCCACTTT.

The CDR3 DNA is TGTGCCACCAGCAAGGAGCTTGACAGTTACTATGGCTACACCTTC. Translated, it gives CATSKELDSYYGYTF. The chain uses TRBV15 and TRBJ1-2, with D tentatively TRBD1 (5 bases). The CDR3 consists of 15 residues. Per germline, CDR1 LNHNV and CDR2 YYDKDF (reference sequence). Between the trimmed V and J ends, which lost 4 bases and 3 bases, there was a span of 15 bases.

This rearrangement joins TRBV5-6 to TRBJ1-5, with TRBD1 matching over 10 bases. The CDR3 has 16 amino acids. V lost 4 bases to trimming and J lost 5 bases; unmatched junction nucleotides: 9. Per the germline V gene, CDR1 is SGHDT and CDR2 is YYEEEE. The CDR3: CASSVGGTGDYQPQHF. The CDR3 region has the DNA TGTGCCAGCAGCGTCGGAGGGACAGGGGATTATCAGCCCCAGCATTTT.